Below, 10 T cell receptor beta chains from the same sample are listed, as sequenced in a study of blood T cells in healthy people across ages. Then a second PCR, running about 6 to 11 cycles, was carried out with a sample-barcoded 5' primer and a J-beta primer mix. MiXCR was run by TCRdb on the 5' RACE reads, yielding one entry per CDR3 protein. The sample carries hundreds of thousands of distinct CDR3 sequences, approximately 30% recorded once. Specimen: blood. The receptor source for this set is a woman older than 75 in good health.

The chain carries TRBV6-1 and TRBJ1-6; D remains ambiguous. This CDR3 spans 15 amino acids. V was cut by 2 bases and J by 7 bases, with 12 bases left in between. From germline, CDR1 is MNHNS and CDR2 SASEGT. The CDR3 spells CASSELWTTNSPLHF. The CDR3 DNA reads TGTGCCAGCAGTGAATTGTGGACGACCAATTCACCCCTCCACTTT.

The CDR3 bases are TGCAGTGCTAATCTGGGGGCGGGGGGCAATCAGCCCCAGCATTTT. Protein product: CSANLGAGGNQPQHF. The rearrangement links TRBV20-1 to TRBJ1-5, with D possibly matching TRBD1 (6 bases). Germline values: CDR1 DFQATT, CDR2 SNEGSKA (reference sequence). With 4 bases removed from V and 2 bases from J, the gap between germline ends came to 15 bases. The CDR3 totals 15 residues.

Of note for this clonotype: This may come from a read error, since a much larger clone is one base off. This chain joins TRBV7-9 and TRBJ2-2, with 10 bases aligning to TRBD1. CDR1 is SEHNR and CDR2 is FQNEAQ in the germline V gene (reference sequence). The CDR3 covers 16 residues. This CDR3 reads CASSPRTGGNTGERFF. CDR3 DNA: TGTGCCAGCAGCCCCCGGACAGGGGGTAACACCGGGGAGCGGTTTTTT.

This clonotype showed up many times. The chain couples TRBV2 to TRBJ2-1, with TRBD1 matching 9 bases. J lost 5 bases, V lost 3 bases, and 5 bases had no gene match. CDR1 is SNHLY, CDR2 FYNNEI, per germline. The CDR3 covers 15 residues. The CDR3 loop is CASSDGTGTHNEQFF. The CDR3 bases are TGTGCCAGCAGTGATGGGACAGGGACCCACAATGAGCAGTTCTTC.

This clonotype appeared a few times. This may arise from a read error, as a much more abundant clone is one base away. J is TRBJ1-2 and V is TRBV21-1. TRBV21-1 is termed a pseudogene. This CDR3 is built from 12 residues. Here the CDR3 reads CASMRGFHGYTF. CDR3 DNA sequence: TGTGCCAGCATGAGAGGGTTCCATGGCTACACCTTC.

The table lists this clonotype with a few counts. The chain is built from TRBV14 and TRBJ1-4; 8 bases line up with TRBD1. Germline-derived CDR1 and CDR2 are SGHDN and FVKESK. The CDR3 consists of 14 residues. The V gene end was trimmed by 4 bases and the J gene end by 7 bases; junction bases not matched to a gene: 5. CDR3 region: CASSPRTGREKLFF. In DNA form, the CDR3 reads TGTGCCAGCAGCCCTAGGACAGGGCGTGAAAAACTGTTTTTT.

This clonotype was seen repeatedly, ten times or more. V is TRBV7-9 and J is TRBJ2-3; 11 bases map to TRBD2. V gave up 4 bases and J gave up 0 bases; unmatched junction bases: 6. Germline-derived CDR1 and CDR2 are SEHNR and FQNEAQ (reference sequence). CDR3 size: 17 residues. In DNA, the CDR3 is TGTGCCAGCAGCTCCCCCTGGACTAGCGGGAGCACAGATACGCAGTATTTT. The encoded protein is CASSSPWTSGSTDTQYF.

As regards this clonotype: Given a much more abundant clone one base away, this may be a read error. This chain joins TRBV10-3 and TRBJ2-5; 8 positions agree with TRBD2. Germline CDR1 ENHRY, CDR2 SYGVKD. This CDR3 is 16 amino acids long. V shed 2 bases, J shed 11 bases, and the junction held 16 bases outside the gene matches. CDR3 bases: TGTGCCATCAGTGAGCGACTGGGACTAGTCAGTAATGAGCAGTACTTC. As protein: CAISERLGLVSNEQYF.

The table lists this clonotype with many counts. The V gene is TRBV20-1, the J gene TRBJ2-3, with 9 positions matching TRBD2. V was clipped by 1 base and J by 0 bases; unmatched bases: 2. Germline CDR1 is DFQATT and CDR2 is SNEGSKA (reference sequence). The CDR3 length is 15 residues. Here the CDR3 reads CSARGLAGSTDTQYF. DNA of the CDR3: TGCAGTGCTAGAGGCCTAGCGGGGAGCACAGATACGCAGTATTTT.

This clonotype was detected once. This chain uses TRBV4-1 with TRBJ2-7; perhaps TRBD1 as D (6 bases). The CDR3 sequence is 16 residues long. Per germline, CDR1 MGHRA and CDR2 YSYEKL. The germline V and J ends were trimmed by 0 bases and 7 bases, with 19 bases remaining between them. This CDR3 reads CASSQEMSRGIREQYF. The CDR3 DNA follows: TGCGCCAGCAGCCAAGAAATGAGCAGGGGCATCCGGGAGCAGTACTTC.